The subject of this entry is one T cell receptor (beta chain). Its antigen is as yet unknown. J gave up 7 bases and V 5 bases, and 11 bases lay outside the gene matches. The CDR3 has 15 residues. Germline CDR1 reads SGHAT; CDR2 reads FQNNGV. This specimen belongs to a study of cytomegalovirus exposure and HLA in healthy donors. Turning to the study itself: The approximately 110 validation repertoires used a platform that matched the one used for the 550 to 800 first-cohort repertoires, as a later analysis reported. Overall study findings and caveats: CMV antigen specificity was confirmed in vitro for three CMV-associated chains. Cytomegalovirus-associated status was assigned to about 150 TCR beta chains. Generally TCR sequences proved uncommon, though certain public TCRs appeared in numerous donors.

Clones were read by immunoSEQ multiplex PCR, and TCRdb kept only the in-frame ones, dropping some. The sample gives around 56,000 clones, just over 90% of which show up once; around 1.7% is in the top ten. The sample comprised PBMCs. V gene TRBV11-2 combines with J gene TRBJ1-5; 7 positions match TRBD1. The receptor's source is a woman in her late teens or twenties in good health and CMV-seropositive. This CDR3 is CASSEIRGKRQPQHF. The CDR3, as DNA: TGTGCCAGCAGCGAAATCAGGGGGAAGCGGCAGCCCCAGCATTTT.